Sequencing of this T cell receptor (beta chain) was carried out in a study of blood T cells in healthy people across ages. A second PCR, run for roughly 7 to 12 cycles, used a sample-barcoded 5' primer plus a J-beta primer mix. With 12 random nucleotides, a template-switch adaptor tagged each individual cDNA molecule. Sequencing yielded, for each sample, at least 3 million paired-end reads carrying CDR3. TCRdb re-called the 5' RACE reads through MiXCR, storing one row per CDR3 protein. The sample holds 450,000 to 650,000 distinct CDR3 sequences, more than 20% seen once. Of note for this clonotype: Its antigen is unknown. Germline is not matched at one junction end, which may reflect a read error.

The donors, healthy Caucasians from Russia, were aged about 6 to 90. The CDR3 sequence is 15 residues long. The germline CDR1 and CDR2 sequences are SGHVS and FQNEAQ. Study results and limitations: Researchers deemed the diversity estimates from one million T cells underestimates.

This sample also appeared in a second study, on T cells of mothers and their children.

What was sequenced was blood. The TCR comes from a boy between 10 and 17 years old in good health. This chain uses TRBV7-8 with TRBJ2-3; D is unclear. CDR3 in amino acids: CASSLGLPPTDRQYF. The CDR3 coding sequence is TGTGCCAGCAGCTTAGGACTTCCCCCCACAGATAGGCAGTATTTT.